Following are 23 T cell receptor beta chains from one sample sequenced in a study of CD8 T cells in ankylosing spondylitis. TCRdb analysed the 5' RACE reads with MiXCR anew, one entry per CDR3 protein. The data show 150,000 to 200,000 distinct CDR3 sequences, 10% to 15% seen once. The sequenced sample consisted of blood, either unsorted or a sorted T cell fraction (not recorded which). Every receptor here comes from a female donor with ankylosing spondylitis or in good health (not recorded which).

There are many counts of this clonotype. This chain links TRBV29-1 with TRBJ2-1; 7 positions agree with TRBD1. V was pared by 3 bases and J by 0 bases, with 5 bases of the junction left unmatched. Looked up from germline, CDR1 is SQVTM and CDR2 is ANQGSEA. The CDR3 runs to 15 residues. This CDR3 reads CSVEYGTVSYNEQFF. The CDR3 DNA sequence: TGCAGCGTTGAGTATGGGACAGTCTCCTACAATGAGCAGTTCTTC.

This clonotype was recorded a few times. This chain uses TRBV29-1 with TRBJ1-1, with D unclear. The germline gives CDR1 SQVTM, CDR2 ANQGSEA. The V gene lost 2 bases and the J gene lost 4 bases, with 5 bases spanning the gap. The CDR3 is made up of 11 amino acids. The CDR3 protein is CSVEKGTEAFF. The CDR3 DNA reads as TGCAGCGTTGAAAAGGGCACTGAAGCTTTCTTT.

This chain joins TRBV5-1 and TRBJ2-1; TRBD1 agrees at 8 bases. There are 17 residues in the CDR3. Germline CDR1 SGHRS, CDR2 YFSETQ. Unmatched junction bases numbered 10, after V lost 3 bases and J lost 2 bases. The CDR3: CASSSPRLGQAYNEQFF. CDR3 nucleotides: TGCGCCAGCAGCTCACCGAGGTTGGGACAGGCCTACAATGAGCAGTTCTTC.

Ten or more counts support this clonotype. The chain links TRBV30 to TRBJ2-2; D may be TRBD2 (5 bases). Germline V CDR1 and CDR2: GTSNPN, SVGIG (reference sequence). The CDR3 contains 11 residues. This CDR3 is CARGKTGELFF. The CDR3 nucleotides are TGTGCTCGGGGTAAAACCGGGGAGCTGTTTTTT.

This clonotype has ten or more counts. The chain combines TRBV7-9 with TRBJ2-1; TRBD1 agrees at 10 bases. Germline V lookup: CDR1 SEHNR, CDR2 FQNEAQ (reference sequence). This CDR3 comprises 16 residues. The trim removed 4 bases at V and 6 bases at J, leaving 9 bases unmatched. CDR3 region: CASSSGQGVIINEQFF. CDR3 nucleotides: TGTGCCAGCAGCTCCGGACAGGGGGTAATCATCAATGAGCAGTTCTTC.

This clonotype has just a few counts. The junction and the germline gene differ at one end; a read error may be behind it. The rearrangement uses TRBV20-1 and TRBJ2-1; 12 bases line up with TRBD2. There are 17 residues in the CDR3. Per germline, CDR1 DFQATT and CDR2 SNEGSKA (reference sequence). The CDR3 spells CCARDFALAGGYNEQFF. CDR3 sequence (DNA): TGCTGTGCTAGAGATTTTGCACTAGCGGGGGGTTACAATGAGCAGTTCTTC.

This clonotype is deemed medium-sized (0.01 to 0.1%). CDR3 sequence reads: CASAAWKGNEQYF. CDR3 nucleotide sequence: TGTGCCAGCGCCGCGTGGAAGGGGAACGAGCAGTACTTC. V gene TRBV2 combines with J gene TRBJ2-7, with a possible D match to TRBD1 (5 bases). The CDR3 has 13 amino acids. V was clipped by 8 bases and J by 5 bases, with 16 bases between them. Per the germline V gene, CDR1 is SNHLY and CDR2 is FYNNEI. The full variable domain, with the rest looked up from reference TRBV2 and TRBJ2-7, is EPEVTQTPSHQVTQMGQEVILRCVPISNHLYFYWYRQILGQKVEFLVSFYNNEISEKSEIFDDQFSVERPDGSNFTLKIRSTKLEDSAMYFCASAAWKGNEQYFGPGTRLTVT.

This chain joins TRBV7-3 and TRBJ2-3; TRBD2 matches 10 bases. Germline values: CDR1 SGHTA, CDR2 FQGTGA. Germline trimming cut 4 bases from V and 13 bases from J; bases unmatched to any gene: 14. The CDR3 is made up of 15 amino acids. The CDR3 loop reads CASSSSTRAGGVKYF. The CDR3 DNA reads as TGTGCCAGCAGCTCCTCCACCCGAGCGGGAGGGGTGAAGTATTTT. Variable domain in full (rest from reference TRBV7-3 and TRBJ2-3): GAGVSQTPSNKVTEKGKYVELRCDPISGHTALYWYRQSLGQGPEFLIYFQGTGAADDSGLPNDRFFAVRPEGSVSTLKIQRTERGDSAVYLCASSSSTRAGGVKYFGPGTRLTVL.

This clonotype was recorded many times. The CDR3 is CASSQASVGTEAFF. The CDR3 nucleotides are TGTGCCAGCAGCCAAGCGAGTGTGGGGACTGAAGCTTTCTTT. The J gene is TRBJ1-1, the V gene TRBV3-1; no clear D. Trimming pared 1 base from V and 5 bases from J, leaving 11 bases between. Germline values: CDR1 LGHDT, CDR2 YNNKEL (reference sequence). This CDR3 has 14 amino acids.

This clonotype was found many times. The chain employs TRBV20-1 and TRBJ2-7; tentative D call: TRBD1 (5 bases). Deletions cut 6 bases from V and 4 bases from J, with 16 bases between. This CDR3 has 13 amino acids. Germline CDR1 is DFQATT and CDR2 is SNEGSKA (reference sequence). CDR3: CSAFEGAPYEQYF. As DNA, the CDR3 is TGCAGTGCCTTCGAAGGGGCACCGTACGAGCAGTACTTC.

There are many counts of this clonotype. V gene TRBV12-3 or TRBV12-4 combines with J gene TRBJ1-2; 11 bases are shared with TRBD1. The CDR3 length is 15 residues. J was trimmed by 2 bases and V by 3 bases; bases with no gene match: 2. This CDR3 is CASSLDRGQNYGYTF. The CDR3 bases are TGTGCCAGCAGTTTGGACAGGGGGCAGAACTATGGCTACACCTTC.

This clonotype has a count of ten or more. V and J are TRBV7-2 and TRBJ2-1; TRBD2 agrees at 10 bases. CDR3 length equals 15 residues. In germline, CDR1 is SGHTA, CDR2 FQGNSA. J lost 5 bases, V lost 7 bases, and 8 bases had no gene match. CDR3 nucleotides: TGTGCCAGCACCTCAAGCGGGAGGGGGAACAATGAGCAGTTCTTC. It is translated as CASTSSGRGNNEQFF.

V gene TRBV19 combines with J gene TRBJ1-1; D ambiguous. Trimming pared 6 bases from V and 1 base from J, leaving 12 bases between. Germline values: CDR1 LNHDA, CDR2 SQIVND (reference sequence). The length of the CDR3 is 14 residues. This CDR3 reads CASSIRLRNTEAFF. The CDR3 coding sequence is TGTGCCAGTAGCATACGGCTACGGAACACTGAAGCTTTCTTT.

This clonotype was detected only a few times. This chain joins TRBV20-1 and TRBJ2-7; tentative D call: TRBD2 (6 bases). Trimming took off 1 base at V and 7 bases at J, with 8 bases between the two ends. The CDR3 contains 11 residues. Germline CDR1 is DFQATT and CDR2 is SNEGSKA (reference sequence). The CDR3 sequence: CSARAGVEQYF. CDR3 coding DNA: TGCAGTGCTAGAGCGGGGGTAGAGCAGTACTTC.

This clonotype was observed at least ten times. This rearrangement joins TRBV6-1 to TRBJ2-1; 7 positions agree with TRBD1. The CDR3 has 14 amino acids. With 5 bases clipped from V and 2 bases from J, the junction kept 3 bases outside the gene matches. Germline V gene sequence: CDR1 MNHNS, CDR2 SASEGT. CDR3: CASSPTGTYNEQFF. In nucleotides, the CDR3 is TGTGCCAGCAGTCCGACAGGGACCTACAATGAGCAGTTCTTC.

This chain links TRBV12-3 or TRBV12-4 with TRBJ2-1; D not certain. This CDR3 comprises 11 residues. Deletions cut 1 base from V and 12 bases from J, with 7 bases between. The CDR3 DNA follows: TGTGCCAGCAGTTTAGGGCAGTTGCAGTTCTTC. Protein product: CASSLGQLQFF.

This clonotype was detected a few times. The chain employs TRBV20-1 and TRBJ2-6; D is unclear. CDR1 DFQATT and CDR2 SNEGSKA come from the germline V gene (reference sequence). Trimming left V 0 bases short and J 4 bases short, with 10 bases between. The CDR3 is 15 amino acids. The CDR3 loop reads CSARDYKAGANVLTF. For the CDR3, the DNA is TGCAGTGCTAGAGATTACAAGGCCGGGGCCAACGTCCTGACTTTC.

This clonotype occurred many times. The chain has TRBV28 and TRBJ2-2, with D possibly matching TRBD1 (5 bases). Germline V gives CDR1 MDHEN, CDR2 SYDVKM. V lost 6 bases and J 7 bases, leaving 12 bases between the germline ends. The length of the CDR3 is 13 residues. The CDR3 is CASRGPNSGELFF. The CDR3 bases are TGTGCCAGCAGGGGGCCTAATAGCGGGGAGCTGTTTTTT.

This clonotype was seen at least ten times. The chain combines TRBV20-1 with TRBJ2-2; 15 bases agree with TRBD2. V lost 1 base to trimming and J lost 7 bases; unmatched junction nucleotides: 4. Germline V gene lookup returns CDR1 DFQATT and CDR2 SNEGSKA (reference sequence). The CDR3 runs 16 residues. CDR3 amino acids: CSARGTSGRAVGELFF. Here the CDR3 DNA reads TGCAGTGCTAGAGGGACTAGCGGGAGGGCGGTCGGGGAGCTGTTTTTT.

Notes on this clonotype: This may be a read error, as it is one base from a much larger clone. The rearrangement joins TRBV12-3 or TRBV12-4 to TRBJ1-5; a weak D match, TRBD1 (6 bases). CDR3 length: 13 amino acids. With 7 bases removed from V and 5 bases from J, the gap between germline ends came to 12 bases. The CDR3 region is CASTKGGYQPQHF. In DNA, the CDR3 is TGTGCCAGCACAAAGGGGGGATATCAGCCCCAGCATTTT.

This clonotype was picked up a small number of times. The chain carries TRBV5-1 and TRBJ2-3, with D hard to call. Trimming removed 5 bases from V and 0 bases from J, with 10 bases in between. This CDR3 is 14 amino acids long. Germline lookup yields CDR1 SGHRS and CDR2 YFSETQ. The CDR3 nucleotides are TGCGCCAGCAGGGAAGGAGCTAGCACAGATACGCAGTATTTT. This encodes CASREGASTDTQYF.

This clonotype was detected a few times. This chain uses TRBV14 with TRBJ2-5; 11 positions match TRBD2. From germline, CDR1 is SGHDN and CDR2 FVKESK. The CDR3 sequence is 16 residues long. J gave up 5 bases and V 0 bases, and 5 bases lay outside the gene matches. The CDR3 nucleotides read TGTGCCAGCAGCCAAGATCCTAGCGGGAGGTTTGAGACCCAGTACTTC. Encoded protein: CASSQDPSGRFETQYF.

CDR3 residues: CASSSDVDNEQFF. The CDR3 DNA is TGTGCCAGCAGTTCCGACGTGGACAATGAGCAGTTCTTC. The chain links TRBV12-3 or TRBV12-4 to TRBJ2-1; no clear D gene. The CDR3 contains 13 residues. The V end was cut by 4 bases, the J end by 5 bases, with 9 bases between.